Following are 11 T cell receptor beta chains from one sample sequenced in a study of OX40 agonist ivuxolimab in advanced cancers. Clones were sequenced by immunoSEQ multiplex PCR, and TCRdb holds only the in-frame ones, with some missing. The data contain approximately 33,000 clones, over 90% of them singletons. Specimen: CD4+ or CD8+ T cells sorted from blood, collected in a trial of the OX40 agonist ivuxolimab. The receptors derive from an adult with an advanced solid tumor such as melanoma, head and neck, liver or kidney cancer.

As regards this clone: Germline is not matched at one junction end, which may reflect a read error. The chain has TRBV7-9 and TRBJ2-1; maybe TRBD2 (5 bases). This CDR3 region has 15 residues. Germline V gives CDR1 SEHNR, CDR2 FQNEAQ (reference sequence). For the CDR3, the DNA is TGTGCCAGCAGTTTAGAGGGCTACTCCTACAATGAGCAGTTCTTC. Translating it yields CASSLEGYSYNEQFF.

V gene TRBV6-5 combines with J gene TRBJ1-1; D remains unclear. This CDR3 has 14 amino acids. The V end lost 6 bases, the J end lost 11 bases, and 22 bases lay between the germline ends. CDR1 MNHEY and CDR2 SVGAGI come from the germline V gene. CDR3 residues: CASRDLTEGYMAFF. The CDR3 nucleotides are TGTGCCAGCAGGGACCTAACGGAGGGTTATATGGCTTTCTTT.

Relative to its sample, this clone is medium-sized. V usage is TRBV9 and J usage is TRBJ2-1, with 11 positions matching TRBD2. With 4 bases clipped from V and 5 bases from J, the junction kept 5 bases outside the gene matches. The CDR3 spans 15 residues. Germline V lookup: CDR1 SGDLS, CDR2 YYNGEE. The CDR3 DNA sequence: TGTGCCAGCAGCCCGGGACTAGCGGCTAACAATGAGCAGTTCTTC. Translated, it gives CASSPGLAANNEQFF.

This sequence joins TRBV2 and TRBJ2-7; possibly TRBD1 or TRBD2 for D (5 bases each). Trimming shortened V by 8 bases and J by 7 bases, and 18 bases separated the two germline ends. CDR3 length: 13 amino acids. Germline V CDR1 and CDR2: SNHLY, FYNNEI. The CDR3 spells CASFGTGLREQYF. The CDR3, as DNA: TGTGCCAGCTTCGGGACGGGCCTACGGGAGCAGTACTTC.

The chain uses TRBV30 and TRBJ1-1; D is undetermined. The germline V gene encodes CDR1 GTSNPN and CDR2 SVGIG (reference sequence). This CDR3 region has 14 residues. The ends were cut back, 4 bases at V and 1 base at J, with 13 bases in the middle. CDR3 coding DNA: TGTGCCTGGACAGGCCGCCAATCGAACACTGAAGCTTTCTTT. Its protein is CAWTGRQSNTEAFF.

This chain uses TRBV27 with TRBJ2-7, with D unresolved. CDR1 and CDR2 from the germline V gene are MNHEY and SMNVEV (reference sequence). There are 14 residues in the CDR3. V lost 5 bases, J lost 7 bases, and 18 bases lay in between. The CDR3 region is CASSPSSVASEQYF. In DNA, the CDR3 is TGTGCCAGCAGTCCATCGAGCGTGGCGAGTGAGCAGTACTTC.

The rearrangement uses TRBV7-8 and TRBJ2-1; unclear D gene. CDR3 length equals 16 residues. V was pared by 5 bases and J by 0 bases, with 14 bases between. Germline CDR1 is SGHVS and CDR2 is FQNEAQ. The CDR3 is CASSLSAFTSYNEQFF. Here the CDR3 DNA reads TGTGCCAGCAGCCTAAGCGCCTTCACCTCCTACAATGAGCAGTTCTTC.

The rearrangement uses TRBV28 and TRBJ2-2; D ambiguous. Trimming stripped 5 bases from V and 8 bases from J, with 9 bases between. Germline CDR1 MDHEN, CDR2 SYDVKM. CDR3 size: 12 residues. The CDR3 bases are TGTGCCAGCAGTGGCGGTTGGGGGGAGCTGTTTTTT. It is translated as CASSGGWGELFF.

The chain uses TRBV30 and TRBJ1-1, with TRBD1 identical over 7 bases. V shed 3 bases, J shed 6 bases, and the junction held 10 bases outside the gene matches. CDR3 size: 14 residues. Germline CDR1 and CDR2: GTSNPN and SVGIG (reference sequence). The CDR3 region has the DNA TGTGCCTGGAGCCTTACTAGGGGGCTAGCTGAAGCTTTCTTT. Amino acids: CAWSLTRGLAEAFF.

The rearrangement links TRBV7-9 to TRBJ1-2; TRBD1 matches 8 bases. V lost 0 bases and J lost 8; bases outside the gene matches: 5. Germline CDR1 is SEHNR and CDR2 is FQNEAQ (reference sequence). This CDR3 region has 14 residues. The CDR3 coding sequence is TGTGCCAGCAGCTTAGCGGGGCAGGGGGCGGGCTACACCTTC. This translates into CASSLAGQGAGYTF.

As to this clone: The sample has other DNA sequences that encode this CDR3 too. The chain has TRBV27 and TRBJ2-3; 12 bases agree with TRBD2. This CDR3 region has 18 residues. The V and J ends lost 0 bases and 0 bases, in that order; junction bases with no gene match: 4. Germline CDR1 and CDR2: MNHEY and SMNVEV (reference sequence). Written as DNA, the CDR3 is TGTGCCAGCAGTTTATCCCTAGCGGGGGGGCGAAGCACAGATACGCAGTATTTT. Translating gives CASSLSLAGGRSTDTQYF.